This T cell receptor (beta chain) was obtained from a study of blood T cell repertoires in COVID-19. Study background: Acute and convalescent COVID-19 specimens originated in the United States, Italy and Spain. T cells, B-cell-depleted T cells, or PBMCs supplied cDNA or gDNA.

Patients in Seattle were enrolled during active infection, then followed longitudinally. Source study methods: Amplifying reference gene primers gave estimates of nucleated cell counts. Sequencing used immunoSEQ multiplex PCR; TCRdb keeps in-frame clones, though not all of them. V, J and clone size reflect that table, while D and trimming were determined from the DNA. The sample contains about 150,000 clones, 75% to 90% of which appear only once. This CDR3 has 17 amino acids. Germline loops: CDR1 SGHVS, CDR2 FQNEAQ. V lost 2 bases, J lost 2 bases, and 9 bases stayed unmatched. The sample consisted of peripheral blood. This receptor was identified in a man in his late teens or twenties with COVID-19, enrolled during active disease. The V and J genes are TRBV7-8 and TRBJ2-5, with 9 bases aligning to TRBD1. The CDR3 region is CASSLYGTGRGQETQYF. As DNA, the CDR3 is TGTGCCAGCAGCTTATACGGGACAGGGAGAGGACAAGAGACCCAGTACTTC.